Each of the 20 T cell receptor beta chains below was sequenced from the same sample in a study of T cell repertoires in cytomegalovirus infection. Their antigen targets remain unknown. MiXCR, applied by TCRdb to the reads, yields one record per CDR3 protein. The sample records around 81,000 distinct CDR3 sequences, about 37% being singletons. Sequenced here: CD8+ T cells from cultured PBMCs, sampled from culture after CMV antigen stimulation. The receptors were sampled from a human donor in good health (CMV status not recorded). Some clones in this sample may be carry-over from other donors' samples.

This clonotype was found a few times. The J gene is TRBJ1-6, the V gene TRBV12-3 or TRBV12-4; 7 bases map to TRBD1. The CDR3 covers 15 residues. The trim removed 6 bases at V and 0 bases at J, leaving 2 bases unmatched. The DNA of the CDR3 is TGTGCCAGCAGGGACAGGAGCTCCTATAATTCACCCCTCCACTTT. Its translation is CASRDRSSYNSPLHF.

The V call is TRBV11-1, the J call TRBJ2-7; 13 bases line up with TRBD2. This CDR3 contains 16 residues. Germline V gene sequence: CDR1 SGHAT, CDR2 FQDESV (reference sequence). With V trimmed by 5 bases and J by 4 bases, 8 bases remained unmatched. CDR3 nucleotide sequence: TGTGCCAGCAGCCTAACCCCGGGACTAGCGGGGTACGAGCAGTACTTC. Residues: CASSLTPGLAGYEQYF.

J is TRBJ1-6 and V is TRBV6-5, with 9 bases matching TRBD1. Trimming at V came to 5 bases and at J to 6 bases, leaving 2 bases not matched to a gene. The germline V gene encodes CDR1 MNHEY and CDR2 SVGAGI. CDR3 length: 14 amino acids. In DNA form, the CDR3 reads TGTGCCAGCAGTAGGGACAGGGTTAATTCACCCCTCCACTTT. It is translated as CASSRDRVNSPLHF.

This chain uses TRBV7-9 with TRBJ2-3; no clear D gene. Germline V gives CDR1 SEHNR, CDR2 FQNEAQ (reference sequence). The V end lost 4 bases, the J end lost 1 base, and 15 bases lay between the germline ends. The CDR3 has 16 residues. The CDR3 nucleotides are TGTGCCAGCAGCTCTTTTGTAAGGGCCGGCACAGATACGCAGTATTTT. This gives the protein CASSSFVRAGTDTQYF. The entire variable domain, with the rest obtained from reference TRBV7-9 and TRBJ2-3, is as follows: DTGVSQNPRHKITKRGQNVTFRCDPISEHNRLYWYRQTLGQGPEFLTYFQNEAQLEKSRLLSDRFSAERPKGSFSTLEIQRTEQGDSAMYLCASSSFVRAGTDTQYFGPGTRLTVL.

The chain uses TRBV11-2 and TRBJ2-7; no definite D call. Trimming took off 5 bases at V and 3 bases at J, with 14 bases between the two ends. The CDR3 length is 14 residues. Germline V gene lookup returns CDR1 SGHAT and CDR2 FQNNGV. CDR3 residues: CASSPDSGHYEQYF. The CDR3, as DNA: TGTGCCAGCAGCCCAGACTCCGGCCACTACGAGCAGTACTTC.

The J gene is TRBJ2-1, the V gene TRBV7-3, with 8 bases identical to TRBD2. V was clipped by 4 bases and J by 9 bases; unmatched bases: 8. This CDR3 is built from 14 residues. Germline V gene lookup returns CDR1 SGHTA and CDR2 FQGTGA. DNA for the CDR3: TGTGCCAGCAGCTCGTCCGGGACTAGGGGTGAGCAGTTCTTC. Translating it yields CASSSSGTRGEQFF.

The CDR3, as DNA: TGTGCCAGCAGCTTAGCTGCAGCGGGCCCCCAAGAGACCCAGTACTTC. Translating it yields CASSLAAAGPQETQYF. The chain carries TRBV7-9 and TRBJ2-5; D is possibly TRBD2 (6 bases). Trimming removed 0 bases at V and 1 base at J, with 12 bases between. Looked up from germline, CDR1 is SEHNR and CDR2 is FQNEAQ (reference sequence). This CDR3 spans 16 amino acids.

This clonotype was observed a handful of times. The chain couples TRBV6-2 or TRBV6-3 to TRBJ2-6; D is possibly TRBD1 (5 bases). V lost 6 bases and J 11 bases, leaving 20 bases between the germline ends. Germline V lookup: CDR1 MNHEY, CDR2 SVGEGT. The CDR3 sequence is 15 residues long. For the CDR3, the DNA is TGTGCCAGCAGCTCCCACCTGCAGGGCGGTTACGTCCTGACTTTC. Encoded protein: CASSSHLQGGYVLTF.

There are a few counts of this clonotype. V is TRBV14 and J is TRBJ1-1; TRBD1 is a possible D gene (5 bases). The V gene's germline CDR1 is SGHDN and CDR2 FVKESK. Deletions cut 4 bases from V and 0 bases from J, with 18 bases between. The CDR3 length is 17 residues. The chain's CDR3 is CASSLYLGGKLNTEAFF. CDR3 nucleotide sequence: TGTGCCAGCAGCCTCTACTTGGGGGGGAAACTGAACACTGAAGCTTTCTTT.

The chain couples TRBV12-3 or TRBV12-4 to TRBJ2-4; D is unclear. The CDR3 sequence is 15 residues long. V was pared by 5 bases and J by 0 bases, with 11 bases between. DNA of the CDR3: TGTGCCAGCAGTCCCCCAGGTATAGCCAAAAACATTCAGTACTTC. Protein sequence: CASSPPGIAKNIQYF.

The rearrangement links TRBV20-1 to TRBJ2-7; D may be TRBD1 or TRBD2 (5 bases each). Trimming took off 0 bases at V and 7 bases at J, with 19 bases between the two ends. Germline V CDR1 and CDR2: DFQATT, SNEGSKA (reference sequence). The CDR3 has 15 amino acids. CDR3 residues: CSARETLGDLWEQYF. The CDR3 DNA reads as TGCAGTGCTAGAGAAACCCTGGGGGACCTCTGGGAGCAGTACTTC.

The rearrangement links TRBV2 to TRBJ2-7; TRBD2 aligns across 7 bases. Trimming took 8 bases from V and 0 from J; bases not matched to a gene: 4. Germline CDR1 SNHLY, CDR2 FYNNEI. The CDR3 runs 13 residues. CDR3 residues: CASGGRGSYEQYF. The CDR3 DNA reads TGTGCCAGCGGGGGGAGGGGCTCCTACGAGCAGTACTTC.

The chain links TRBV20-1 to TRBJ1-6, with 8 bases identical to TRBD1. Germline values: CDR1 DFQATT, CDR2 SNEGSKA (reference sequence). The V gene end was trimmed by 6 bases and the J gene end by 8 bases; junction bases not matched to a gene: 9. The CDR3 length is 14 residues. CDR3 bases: TGCAGTGCCGCCTTAGACAGGGGAGATTCACCCCTCCACTTT. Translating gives CSAALDRGDSPLHF.

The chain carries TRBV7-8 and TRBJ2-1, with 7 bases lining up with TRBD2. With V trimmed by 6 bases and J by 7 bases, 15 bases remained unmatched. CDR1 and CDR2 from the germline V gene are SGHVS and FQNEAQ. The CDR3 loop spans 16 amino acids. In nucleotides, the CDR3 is TGTGCCAGCAGTTCCCCCCCTATGGGGGGGTGGAATGAGCAGTTCTTC. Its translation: CASSSPPMGGWNEQFF.

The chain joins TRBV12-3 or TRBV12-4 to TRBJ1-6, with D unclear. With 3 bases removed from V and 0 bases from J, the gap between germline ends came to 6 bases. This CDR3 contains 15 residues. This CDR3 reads CASSFSRSYNSPLHF. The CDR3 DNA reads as TGTGCCAGCAGTTTCAGCCGCTCCTATAATTCACCCCTCCACTTT.

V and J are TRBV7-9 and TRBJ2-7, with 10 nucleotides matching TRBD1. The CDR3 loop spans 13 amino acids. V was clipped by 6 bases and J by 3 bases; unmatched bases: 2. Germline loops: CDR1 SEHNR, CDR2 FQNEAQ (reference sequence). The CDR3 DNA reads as TGTGCCAGCAGTCGGGACAGGGGCTACGAGCAGTACTTC. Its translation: CASSRDRGYEQYF.

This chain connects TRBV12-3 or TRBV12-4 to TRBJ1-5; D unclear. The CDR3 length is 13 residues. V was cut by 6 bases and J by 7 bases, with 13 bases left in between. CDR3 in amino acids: CASSQNRVQPQHF. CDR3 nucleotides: TGTGCCAGCAGCCAGAACAGAGTACAGCCCCAGCATTTT.

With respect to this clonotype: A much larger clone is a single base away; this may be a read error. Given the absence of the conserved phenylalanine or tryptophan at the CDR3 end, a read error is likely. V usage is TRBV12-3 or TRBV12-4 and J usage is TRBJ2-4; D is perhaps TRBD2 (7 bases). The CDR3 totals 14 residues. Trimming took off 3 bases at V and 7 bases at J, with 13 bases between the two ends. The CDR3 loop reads CASSLGGPDNIQYS. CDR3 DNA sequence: TGTGCCAGCAGTTTGGGGGGGCCGGATAACATTCAGTACTCC.

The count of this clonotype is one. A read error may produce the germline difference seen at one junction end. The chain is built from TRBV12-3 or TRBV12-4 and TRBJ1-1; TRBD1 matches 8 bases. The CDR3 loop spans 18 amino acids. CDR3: CDSILSGWHGQGHTEAFF. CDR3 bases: TGTGACAGCATCTTGTCTGGTTGGCACGGACAGGGACACACTGAAGCTTTCTTT.

The CDR3 reads CASSQDEGPKTYEQYF. The CDR3, as DNA: TGTGCCAGCAGCCAAGATGAAGGACCCAAAACCTACGAGCAGTACTTC. The chain is built from TRBV3-1 and TRBJ2-7, with D uncertain. Germline values: CDR1 LGHDT, CDR2 YNNKEL (reference sequence). The CDR3 totals 16 residues. V was cut by 0 bases and J by 2 bases, with 14 bases left in between.